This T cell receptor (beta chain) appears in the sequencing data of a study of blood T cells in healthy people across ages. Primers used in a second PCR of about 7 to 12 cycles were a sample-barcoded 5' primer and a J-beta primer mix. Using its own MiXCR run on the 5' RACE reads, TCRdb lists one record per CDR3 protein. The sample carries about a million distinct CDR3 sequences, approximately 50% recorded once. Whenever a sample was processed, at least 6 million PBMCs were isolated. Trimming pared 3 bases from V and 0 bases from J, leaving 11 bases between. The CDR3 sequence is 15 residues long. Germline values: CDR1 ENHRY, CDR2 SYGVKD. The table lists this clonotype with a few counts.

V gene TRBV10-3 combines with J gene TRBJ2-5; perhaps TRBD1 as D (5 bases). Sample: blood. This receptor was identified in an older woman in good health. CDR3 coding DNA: TGTGCCATCAGTGACCCCCGACAGCACCAAGAGACCCAGTACTTC. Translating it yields CAISDPRQHQETQYF.